A single sample is the source of the 15 T cell receptor beta chains below, sequenced in a study of blood T cell repertoires in COVID-19. Repertoires were generated with immunoSEQ multiplex PCR, while TCRdb's copy carries only in-frame clones and drops some. The sample includes 120,000 to 150,000 clones, about 88% seen only once; the top ten take 2.5% to 3%. The sample taken for sequencing was peripheral blood. These receptors were obtained from a human donor with COVID-19, enrolled during active disease. The donor label of this sample is uncertain.

This chain joins TRBV12-3 or TRBV12-4 and TRBJ1-3; D is ambiguous. V lost 6 bases, J lost 3 bases, and 9 bases lay in between. This CDR3 comprises 13 residues. As DNA, the CDR3 is TGTGCCAGCAGCACGACAAATGGAAACACCATATATTTT. It codes for CASSTTNGNTIYF.

J is TRBJ2-5 and V is TRBV19, with 10 positions matching TRBD2. The CDR3 totals 14 residues. V trimming: 5 bases; J trimming: 3 bases; junction bases outside the gene matches: 3. Germline V CDR1 and CDR2: LNHDA, SQIVND (reference sequence). The CDR3 nucleotides read TGTGCCAGTAGTTATGGACTAGCGGAAGAGACCCAGTACTTC. Translating gives CASSYGLAEETQYF.

This chain uses TRBV10-3 with TRBJ2-7; 11 bases fit TRBD2. This CDR3 spans 16 amino acids. V dropped 1 base and J dropped 0; count of bases not matched to a gene: 2. Germline V lookup: CDR1 ENHRY, CDR2 SYGVKD. Written as DNA, the CDR3 is TGTGCCATCAGTGAGTTTCTAGCGGGGGGCTCCTACGAGCAGTACTTC. Translated: CAISEFLAGGSYEQYF.

The V gene is TRBV18, the J gene TRBJ1-3; the D gene is possibly TRBD1 (5 bases). Germline CDR1 and CDR2: KGHSH and LQKENI. This CDR3 region has 14 residues. Deletions cut 1 base from V and 3 bases from J, with 7 bases between. CDR3 amino acids: CASSPRGLGNTIYF. Written as DNA, the CDR3 is TGTGCCAGCTCACCACGGGGCCTTGGAAACACCATATATTTT. The variable domain in full, completed from reference TRBV18 and TRBJ1-3, reads NAGVMQNPRHLVRRRGQEARLRCSPMKGHSHVYWYRQLPEEGLKFMVYLQKENIIDESGMPKERFSAEFPKEGPSILRIQQVVRGDSAAYFCASSPRGLGNTIYFGEGSWLTVV.

The chain uses TRBV7-3 and TRBJ2-2; possible D gene TRBD1, 5 bases. V was trimmed by 5 bases and J by 0 bases, leaving 13 bases between them. From germline, CDR1 is SGHTA and CDR2 FQGTGA. This CDR3 is 16 amino acids long. CDR3 in DNA: TGTGCCAGCAGCCCTCAGGACACCTCGAACACCGGGGAGCTGTTTTTT. Amino acids: CASSPQDTSNTGELFF.

This rearrangement joins TRBV5-1 to TRBJ1-1; 9 bases align to TRBD1. The ends lost 4 bases at V and 4 bases at J; junction bases unmatched: 8. CDR1 and CDR2 (germline): SGHRS, YFSETQ. The CDR3 covers 15 residues. CDR3 loop: CASSRDREGATEAFF. The CDR3 DNA reads as TGCGCCAGCAGCAGGGACAGGGAAGGGGCCACTGAAGCTTTCTTT.

This chain uses TRBV5-4 with TRBJ2-7; a weak D match, TRBD1 (6 bases). Germline values: CDR1 SGHNT, CDR2 YYREEE (reference sequence). Trimming stripped 0 bases from V and 2 bases from J, with 9 bases between. CDR3 length equals 14 residues. CDR3 nucleotides: TGTGCCAGCAGCTTGGCCGGACAGACCTACGAGCAGTACTTC. Protein product: CASSLAGQTYEQYF.

The rearrangement links TRBV6-4 to TRBJ2-1; tentatively, D is TRBD1 (6 bases). The CDR3 contains 16 residues. In germline, CDR1 is MRHNA, CDR2 SNTAGT. V lost 0 bases and J lost 5, with 14 bases in between. The CDR3 sequence: CASSDSSLAGDNEQFF. CDR3 in DNA: TGTGCCAGCAGTGACTCTTCGCTAGCAGGGGACAATGAGCAGTTCTTC.

The chain carries TRBV29-1 and TRBJ1-1; unclear D gene. Per germline, CDR1 SQVTM and CDR2 ANQGSEA. The CDR3 consists of 13 residues. V lost 6 bases and J 1 base, leaving 12 bases between the germline ends. The CDR3 bases are TGCAGCGTCCCAACGGGGTGGAACACTGAAGCTTTCTTT. This translates into CSVPTGWNTEAFF.

This chain connects TRBV29-1 to TRBJ2-7, with D possibly matching TRBD2 (5 bases). Between the trimmed V and J ends, which lost 4 bases and 1 base, there was a span of 8 bases. The germline V gene encodes CDR1 SQVTM and CDR2 ANQGSEA. The CDR3 is 12 amino acids. Here the CDR3 reads CSVGEISYEQYF. The CDR3 nucleotides are TGCAGCGTTGGGGAGATTTCCTACGAGCAGTACTTC.

This clone was seen only once. The J gene is TRBJ1-1, the V gene TRBV2, with 9 bases aligning to TRBD1. Germline assignment: CDR1 SNHLY and CDR2 FYNNEI. After removal of 2 bases from V and 4 bases from J, the junction contained 5 bases not matched to a gene. The CDR3 is made up of 15 amino acids. This chain's CDR3 is CASSESPTGGTEAFF. The CDR3 DNA reads TGTGCCAGCAGTGAAAGCCCGACAGGGGGCACTGAAGCTTTCTTT. The full variable domain, in which reference TRBV2 and TRBJ1-1 provide the parts outside the CDR3, is EPEVTQTPSHQVTQMGQEVILRCVPISNHLYFYWYRQILGQKVEFLVSFYNNEISEKSEIFDDQFSVERPDGSNFTLKIRSTKLEDSAMYFCASSESPTGGTEAFFGQGTRLTVV.

A few counts support this clone. The chain combines TRBV18 with TRBJ1-5, with 10 bases aligning to TRBD1. The CDR3 extends over 15 amino acids. CDR1 and CDR2 from the germline V gene are KGHSH and LQKENI. V shed 4 bases and J 6 bases; nucleotides not matched to a gene: 6. The DNA for the CDR3 is TGTGCCAGCTCACTGGGACAGGGGACCTTTCAGCCCCAGCATTTT. Encoded protein: CASSLGQGTFQPQHF.

The CDR3 is CASSEITGTGAEGTEAFF. In nucleotides, the CDR3 is TGCGCCAGCAGTGAGATTACCGGGACAGGGGCTGAGGGCACTGAAGCTTTCTTT. The chain combines TRBV10-2 with TRBJ1-1, with 10 nucleotides matching TRBD1. CDR3 size: 18 residues. Trimming removed 2 bases from V and 4 bases from J; junction bases left unmatched: 13. Germline V gene sequence: CDR1 WSHSY, CDR2 SAAADI.

The chain uses TRBV5-1 and TRBJ2-2; D not certain. This CDR3 has 14 amino acids. CDR1 and CDR2 from the germline V gene are SGHRS and YFSETQ. V lost 6 bases, J lost 5 bases, and 14 bases lay in between. CDR3 loop: CASKVDAGTGELFF. CDR3 coding DNA: TGCGCCAGCAAGGTCGATGCCGGGACCGGGGAGCTGTTTTTT.

The gene calls are TRBV6-5 and TRBJ2-5, with 12 nucleotides matching TRBD1. V was pared by 4 bases and J by 3 bases, with 6 bases of the junction left unmatched. This CDR3 region has 16 residues. Germline CDR1 is MNHEY and CDR2 is SVGAGI. CDR3 nucleotide sequence: TGTGCCAGCAGTTTCCAGGGGACAGGGGGCGAAGAGACCCAGTACTTC. Amino acids: CASSFQGTGGEETQYF.